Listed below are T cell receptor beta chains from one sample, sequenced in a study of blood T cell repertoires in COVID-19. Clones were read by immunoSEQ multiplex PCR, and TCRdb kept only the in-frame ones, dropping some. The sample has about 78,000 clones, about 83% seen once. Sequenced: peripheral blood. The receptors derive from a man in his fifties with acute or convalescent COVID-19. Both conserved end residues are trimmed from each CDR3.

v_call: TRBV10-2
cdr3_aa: ASRVGLGIGELF

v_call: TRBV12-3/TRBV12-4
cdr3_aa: ASSHQENTEAF

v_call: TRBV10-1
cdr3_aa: ASSQDRGNGYT

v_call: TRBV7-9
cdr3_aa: ASSSGLAGGNEQF

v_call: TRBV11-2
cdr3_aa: ASSRGQGVIHTEAF

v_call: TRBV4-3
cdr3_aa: ASSQDWAGAYYGYT

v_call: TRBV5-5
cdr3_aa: ASRAHPTNEKLF

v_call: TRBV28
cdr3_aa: ASMVVGQGFSPLH

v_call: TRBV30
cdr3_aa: AWSGQGDLAQH

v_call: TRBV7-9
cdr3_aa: ASSLVASGPREQF

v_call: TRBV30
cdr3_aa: AWSVRVLWGANSPLH

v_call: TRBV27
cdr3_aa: ASRPNQRTAYEQY

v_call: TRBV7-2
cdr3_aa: ASSLESGLNQPQH

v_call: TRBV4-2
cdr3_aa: ASSPFTSGGLNTGELF

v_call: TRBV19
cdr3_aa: ASSPQGAQPQH

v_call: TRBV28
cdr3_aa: ASSLYRGGSEQY

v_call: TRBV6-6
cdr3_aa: ASTFNEKLF

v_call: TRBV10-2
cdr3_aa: ASGLGSLTYEQY

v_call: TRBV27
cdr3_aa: ASSLKSGTPYEQY

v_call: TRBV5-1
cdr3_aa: ASSEGGGTDTQY

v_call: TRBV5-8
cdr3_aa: ASSVESNRGLSYEQY

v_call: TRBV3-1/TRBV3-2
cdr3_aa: ASSPVGAGDTQY

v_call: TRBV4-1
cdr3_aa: ASSQNRGPYEQY

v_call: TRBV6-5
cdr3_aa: ASKTGTTPSYEQY

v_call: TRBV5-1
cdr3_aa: ASSLGQEVNLPLH

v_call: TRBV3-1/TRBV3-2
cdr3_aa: ASSRDSLALNTGELF

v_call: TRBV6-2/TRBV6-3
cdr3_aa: ASSYRIIAGGTQETQY

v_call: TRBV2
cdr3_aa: ASMGDRGSSSPLH

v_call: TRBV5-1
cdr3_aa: ASSQKGTSGGYEQY